Sequencing of this T cell receptor beta chain was carried out in a study of Ad26.COV2.S vaccination and SARS-CoV-2 variants. The CDR3 is made up of 15 amino acids. Germline CDR1 and CDR2: MNHEY and SMNVEV (reference sequence). Trimming removed 4 bases from V and 6 bases from J, with 18 bases in between. Assay used: immunoSEQ multiplex PCR; TCRdb lists only in-frame clones, some missing. The sample consists of 510,000 or so clones, 87% of them appearing once. As for treatment: some 20 received Ad26.COV2.S at low or high dose, single or two shots; about 5 received placebo; per-sample allocation not given. Sample collection was performed on day 63 after the first vaccine or placebo injection.

This rearrangement joins TRBV27 to TRBJ1-2; D ambiguous. The input for sequencing was peripheral blood, taken in a trial of Ad26.COV2.S vaccine versus placebo. This TCR was sampled from a person between 18 and 59 years old who received the Ad26.COV2.S COVID-19 vaccine or a placebo. The CDR3 loop is CASSSTRRPGDGYTF. DNA of the CDR3: TGTGCCAGCAGTTCTACCCGGAGACCCGGGGATGGCTACACCTTC.